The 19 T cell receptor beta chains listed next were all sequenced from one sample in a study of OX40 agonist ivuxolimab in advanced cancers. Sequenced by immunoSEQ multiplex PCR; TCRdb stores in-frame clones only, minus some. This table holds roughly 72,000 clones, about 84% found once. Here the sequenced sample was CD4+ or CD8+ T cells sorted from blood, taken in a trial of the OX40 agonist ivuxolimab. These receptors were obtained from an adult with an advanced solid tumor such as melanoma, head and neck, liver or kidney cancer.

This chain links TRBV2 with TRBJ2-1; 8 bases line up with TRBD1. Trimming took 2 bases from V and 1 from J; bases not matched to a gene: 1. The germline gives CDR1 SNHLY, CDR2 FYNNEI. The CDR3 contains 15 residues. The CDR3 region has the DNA TGTGCCAGCAGTGAAAGACAGGGGTCCTACAATGAGCAGTTCTTC. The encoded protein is CASSERQGSYNEQFF.

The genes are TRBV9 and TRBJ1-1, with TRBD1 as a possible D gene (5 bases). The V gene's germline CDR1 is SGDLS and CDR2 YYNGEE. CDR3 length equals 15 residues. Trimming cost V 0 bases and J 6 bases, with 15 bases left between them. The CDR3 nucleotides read TGTGCCAGCAGCGTAGGCGGTACAAGGGACCCTGAAGCTTTCTTT. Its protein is CASSVGGTRDPEAFF.

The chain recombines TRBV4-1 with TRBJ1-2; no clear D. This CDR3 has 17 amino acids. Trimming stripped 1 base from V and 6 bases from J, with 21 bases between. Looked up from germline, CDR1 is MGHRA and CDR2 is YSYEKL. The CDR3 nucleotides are TGCGCCAGCAGCCAAGGGCAAGGTCCTTCAAGCTTTGATGGCTACACCTTC. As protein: CASSQGQGPSSFDGYTF.

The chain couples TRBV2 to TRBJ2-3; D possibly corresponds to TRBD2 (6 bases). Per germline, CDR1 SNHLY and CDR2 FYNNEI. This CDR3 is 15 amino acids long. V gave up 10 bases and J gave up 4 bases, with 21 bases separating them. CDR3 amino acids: CATFGGGYEPDTQYF. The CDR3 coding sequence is TGTGCCACCTTTGGGGGAGGATATGAGCCAGATACGCAGTATTTT.

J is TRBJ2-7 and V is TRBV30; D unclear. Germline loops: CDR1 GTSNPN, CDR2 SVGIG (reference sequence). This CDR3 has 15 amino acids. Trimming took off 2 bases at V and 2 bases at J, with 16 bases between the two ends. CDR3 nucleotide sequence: TGTGCCTGGAGTTTTCCTTTTGGTGGGGCCTACGAGCAGTACTTC. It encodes CAWSFPFGGAYEQYF.

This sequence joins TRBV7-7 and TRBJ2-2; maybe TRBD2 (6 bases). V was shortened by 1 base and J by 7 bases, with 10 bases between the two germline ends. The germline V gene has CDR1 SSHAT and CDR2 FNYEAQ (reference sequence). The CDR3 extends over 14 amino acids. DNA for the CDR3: TGTGCCAGCAGCTTAGGTAGCGGTGGCGGGGAGCTGTTTTTT. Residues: CASSLGSGGGELFF.

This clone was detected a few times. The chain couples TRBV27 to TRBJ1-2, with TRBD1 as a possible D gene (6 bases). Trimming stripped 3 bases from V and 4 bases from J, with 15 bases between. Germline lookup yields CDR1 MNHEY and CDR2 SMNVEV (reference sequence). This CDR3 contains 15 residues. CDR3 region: CASSLGDRLGYGYTF. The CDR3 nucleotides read TGTGCCAGCAGTTTGGGCGACAGGCTGGGCTATGGCTACACCTTC.

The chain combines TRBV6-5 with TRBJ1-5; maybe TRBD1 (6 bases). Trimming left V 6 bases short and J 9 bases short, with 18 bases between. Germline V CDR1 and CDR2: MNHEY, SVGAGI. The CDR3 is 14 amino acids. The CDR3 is CASSPQGYYWPQHF. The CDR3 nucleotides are TGTGCCAGCAGCCCTCAGGGGTACTATTGGCCCCAGCATTTT.

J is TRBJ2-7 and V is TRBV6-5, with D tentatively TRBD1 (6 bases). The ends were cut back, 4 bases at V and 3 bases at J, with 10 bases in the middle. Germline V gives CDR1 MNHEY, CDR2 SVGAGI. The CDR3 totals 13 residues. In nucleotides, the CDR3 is TGTGCCAGCAGTTGGACAGCCAACTACGAGCAGTACTTC. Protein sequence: CASSWTANYEQYF.

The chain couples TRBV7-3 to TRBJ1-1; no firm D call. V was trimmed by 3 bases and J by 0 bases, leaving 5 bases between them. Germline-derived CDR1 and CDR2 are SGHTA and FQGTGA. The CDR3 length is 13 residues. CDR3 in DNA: TGTGCCAGCAGCTTGGCCCTGAACACTGAAGCTTTCTTT. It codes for CASSLALNTEAFF.

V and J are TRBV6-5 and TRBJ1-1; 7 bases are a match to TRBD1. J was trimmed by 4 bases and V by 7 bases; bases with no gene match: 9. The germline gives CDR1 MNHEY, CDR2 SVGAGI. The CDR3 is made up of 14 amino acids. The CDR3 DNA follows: TGTGCCAGCACCGTTGGGGGACAGCTCACTGAAGCTTTCTTT. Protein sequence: CASTVGGQLTEAFF.

CDR3: CASSNPSGRAYNEQFF. The CDR3 nucleotides read TGTGCCAGCAGCAACCCGAGCGGGAGAGCTTACAATGAGCAGTTCTTC. The chain couples TRBV4-2 to TRBJ2-1; 8 bases are shared with TRBD2. This CDR3 region has 16 residues. Germline trimming cut 5 bases from V and 4 bases from J; bases unmatched to any gene: 10. Germline lookup yields CDR1 LGHNA and CDR2 YNFKEQ.

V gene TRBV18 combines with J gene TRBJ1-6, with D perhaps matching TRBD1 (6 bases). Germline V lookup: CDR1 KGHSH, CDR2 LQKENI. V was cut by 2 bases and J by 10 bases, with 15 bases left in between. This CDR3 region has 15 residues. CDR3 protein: CASSPYQGRESPLHF. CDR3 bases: TGTGCCAGCTCACCATATCAGGGGAGAGAGTCACCCCTCCACTTT. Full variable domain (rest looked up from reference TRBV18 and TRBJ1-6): NAGVMQNPRHLVRRRGQEARLRCSPMKGHSHVYWYRQLPEEGLKFMVYLQKENIIDESGMPKERFSAEFPKEGPSILRIQQVVRGDSAAYFCASSPYQGRESPLHFGNGTRLTVT.

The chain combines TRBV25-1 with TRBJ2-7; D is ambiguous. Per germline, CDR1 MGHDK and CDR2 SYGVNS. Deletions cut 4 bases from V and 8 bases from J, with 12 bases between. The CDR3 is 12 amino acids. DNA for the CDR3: TGTGCCAGCAGTGGCCCCCCTCCTCAGCAGTACTTC. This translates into CASSGPPPQQYF.

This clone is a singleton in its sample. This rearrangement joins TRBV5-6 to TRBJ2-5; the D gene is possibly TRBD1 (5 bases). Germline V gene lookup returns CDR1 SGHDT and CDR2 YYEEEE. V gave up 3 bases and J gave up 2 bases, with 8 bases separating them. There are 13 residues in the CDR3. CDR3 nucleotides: TGTGCCAGCAGCTCCTGGACACAAGAGACCCAGTACTTC. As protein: CASSSWTQETQYF.

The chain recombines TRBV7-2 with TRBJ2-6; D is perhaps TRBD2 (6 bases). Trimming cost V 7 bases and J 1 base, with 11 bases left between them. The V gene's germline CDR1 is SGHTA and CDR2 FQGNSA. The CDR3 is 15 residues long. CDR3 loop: CASTNGGSGANVLTF. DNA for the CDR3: TGTGCCAGCACCAATGGGGGGTCTGGGGCCAACGTCCTGACTTTC.

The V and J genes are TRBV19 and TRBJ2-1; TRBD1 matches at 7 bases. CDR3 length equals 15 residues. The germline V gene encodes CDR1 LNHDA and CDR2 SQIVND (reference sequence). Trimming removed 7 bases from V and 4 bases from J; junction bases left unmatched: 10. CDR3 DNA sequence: TGTGCCAGTACCTACGGGGACAGACCTTACAATGAGCAGTTCTTC. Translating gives CASTYGDRPYNEQFF.

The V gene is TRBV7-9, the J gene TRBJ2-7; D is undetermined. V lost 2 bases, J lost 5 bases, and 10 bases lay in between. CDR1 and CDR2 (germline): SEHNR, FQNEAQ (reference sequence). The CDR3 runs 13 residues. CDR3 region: CASSLTSANEQYF. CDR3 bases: TGTGCCAGCAGCTTAACCAGCGCCAACGAGCAGTACTTC.

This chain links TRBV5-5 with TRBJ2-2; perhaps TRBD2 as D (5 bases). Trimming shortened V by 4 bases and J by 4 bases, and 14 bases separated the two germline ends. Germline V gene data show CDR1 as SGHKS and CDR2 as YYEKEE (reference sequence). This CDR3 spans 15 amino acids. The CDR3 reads CASSDGVTGTGELFF. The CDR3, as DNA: TGTGCCAGCAGCGACGGGGTTACGGGCACCGGGGAGCTGTTTTTT.